The rows below give T cell receptor beta chains drawn from one sample of a study of beta chain features in type 1 diabetes. Only in-frame clones appear in the TCRdb table, and some are missing; sequencing was by immunoSEQ multiplex PCR. The table has about 360,000 clones, roughly 12% seen once; the top ten hold about 0.01%. Sample: naive CD4+ T cells from blood. The receptors here all came from a woman under 30 with type 1 diabetes. CDR3s leave out the opening cysteine and the closing phenylalanine or tryptophan. Size is omitted from some rows. Given values are once, few, many or a class for expanded clones.

V gene,J gene,clone size,CDR3 protein
TRBV11-2,TRBJ2-1,few,ASSLGLSEF
TRBV15,TRBJ2-7,few,ATSRGGGRWYDEQY
TRBV28,TRBJ2-4,few,ASRQAELAKNIQY
TRBV10-3,TRBJ1-5,NA,AIGTGPLEPQH
TRBV11-2,TRBJ2-1,NA,ASRIAGLASEQF
TRBV23-1,TRBJ2-7,few,ASSQSERTDMGPYEQY
TRBV7-3,TRBJ1-2,NA,ASSPGQNYGYT
TRBV7-2,TRBJ1-3,NA,ASSTWTGGISGNTIY
TRBV5-4,TRBJ1-1,NA,ATAGPMNTEAF
TRBV29-1,TRBJ2-4,few,SVEPLAKNIQY
TRBV10-3,TRBJ2-5,few,AISDSPQETQY
TRBV29-1,TRBJ2-1,NA,SAEGTPSSYNEQF
TRBV9,TRBJ2-2,NA,ASTRDRGHGGELF
TRBV7-4,TRBJ2-5,NA,ASPGSLREETQY
TRBV9,TRBJ2-7,few,ASSVAPATSGVSYEQY
TRBV5-1,TRBJ2-7,NA,ASSSRQGPYEQY
TRBV7-3,TRBJ2-7,NA,ASSSKGLAGGWSYEQY